What follows are 32 T cell receptor beta chains derived from one specimen sequenced in a study of blood T cell repertoires in COVID-19. TCRdb's copy holds only in-frame clones and misses some; the assay was immunoSEQ multiplex PCR. The sample has about 130,000 clones, 70% to 80% seen once. Sequenced: peripheral blood. The receptors stem from a man in his forties with active or convalescent COVID-19.

The J gene is TRBJ2-1, the V gene TRBV14; weak D call: TRBD1 (6 bases). The CDR3 length is 13 residues. From germline, CDR1 is SGHDN and CDR2 FVKESK. With 2 bases removed from V and 10 bases from J, the gap between germline ends came to 12 bases. CDR3 residues: CASSQNPTGEQFF. The CDR3 DNA reads TGTGCCAGCAGCCAAAATCCCACAGGGGAGCAGTTCTTC.

The chain combines TRBV7-9 with TRBJ1-3; 9 bases match TRBD1. From germline, CDR1 is SEHNR and CDR2 FQNEAQ (reference sequence). Trimming cost V 5 bases and J 12 bases; bases outside gene matches: 5. The CDR3 consists of 12 residues. The CDR3 is CASSLTGGHIYF. The CDR3 DNA sequence: TGTGCCAGCAGCCTCACAGGGGGCCACATATATTTT.

V is TRBV3-1 (or the pseudogene TRBV3-2) and J is TRBJ1-6, with D possibly matching TRBD1 (5 bases). V gave up 3 bases and J gave up 7 bases, with 16 bases separating them. Per germline, CDR1 LGHDT and CDR2 YNNKEL (reference sequence). CDR3 length: 16 residues. Here the CDR3 DNA reads TGTGCCAGCAGCCAGTCCAGACAGCTCCGGAATTCACCCCTCCACTTT. It encodes CASSQSRQLRNSPLHF.

V usage is TRBV3-1 (or the pseudogene TRBV3-2) and J usage is TRBJ2-1; D unresolved. The CDR3 has 15 residues. Germline CDR1 reads LGHDT; CDR2 reads YNNKEL (reference sequence). The V gene lost 4 bases and the J gene lost 6 bases, with 16 bases spanning the gap. CDR3: CASSRSPSGSNEQFF. The CDR3 nucleotides are TGTGCCAGCAGCCGAAGCCCAAGTGGTTCCAATGAGCAGTTCTTC.

This clone was detected a few times. The V and J genes are TRBV6-1 and TRBJ2-6, with 10 bases matching TRBD1. The CDR3 is 22 amino acids. Per germline, CDR1 MNHNS and CDR2 SASEGT. J lost 0 bases, V lost 0 bases, and 14 bases had no gene match. This CDR3 is CASSEARWDRGIVRSGANVLTF. Here the CDR3 DNA reads TGTGCCAGCAGTGAAGCGCGGTGGGACAGGGGCATTGTACGCTCTGGGGCCAACGTCCTGACTTTC.

J is TRBJ2-5 and V is TRBV5-1, with D possibly being TRBD2 (6 bases). V was clipped by 5 bases and J by 3 bases, with 11 bases between them. Germline assignment: CDR1 SGHRS and CDR2 YFSETQ. The CDR3 has 13 amino acids. The CDR3 loop reads CASSSLAEETQYF. In nucleotides, the CDR3 is TGCGCCAGCAGTTCCTTAGCGGAAGAGACCCAGTACTTC.

This sequence joins TRBV11-2 and TRBJ2-6, with D possibly matching TRBD1 (6 bases). Germline lookup yields CDR1 SGHAT and CDR2 FQNNGV. The CDR3 contains 19 residues. Trimming removed 0 bases from V and 0 bases from J, with 15 bases in between. The CDR3 spells CASSLEKTGQLSGANVLTF. For the CDR3, the DNA is TGTGCCAGCAGCTTAGAAAAGACAGGACAACTCTCTGGGGCCAACGTCCTGACTTTC.

The chain combines TRBV28 with TRBJ2-2; 8 nucleotides agree with TRBD2. The trim removed 5 bases at V and 5 bases at J, leaving 4 bases unmatched. This CDR3 has 14 amino acids. CDR1 and CDR2 from the germline V gene are MDHEN and SYDVKM. This chain's CDR3 is CASSTRLATGELFF. The CDR3, as DNA: TGTGCCAGCAGTACTCGACTAGCGACCGGGGAGCTGTTTTTT. Drawing the rest from reference TRBV28 and TRBJ2-2, the complete variable domain is DVKVTQSSRYLVKRTGEKVFLECVQDMDHENMFWYRQDPGLGLRLIYFSYDVKMKEKGDIPEGYSVSREKKERFSLILESASTNQTSMYLCASSTRLATGELFFGEGSRLTVL.

The rearrangement uses TRBV3-1 (or the pseudogene TRBV3-2) and TRBJ2-7; 9 bases are shared with TRBD1. The CDR3 runs to 15 residues. Germline CDR1 is LGHDT and CDR2 is YNNKEL (reference sequence). V was pared by 1 base and J by 4 bases, with 5 bases of the junction left unmatched. The CDR3 loop reads CASSQAPGQGYEQYF. The DNA for the CDR3 is TGTGCCAGCAGCCAAGCTCCGGGACAGGGTTACGAGCAGTACTTC.

The CDR3 reads CASSLALLHEQYF. CDR3 coding DNA: TGTGCCAGCAGCTTGGCCCTCCTCCACGAGCAGTACTTC. V gene TRBV5-6 combines with J gene TRBJ2-7; D uncertain. CDR3 size: 13 residues. V was trimmed by 0 bases and J by 5 bases, leaving 9 bases between them. Per germline, CDR1 SGHDT and CDR2 YYEEEE. Complete variable domain (other parts from reference TRBV5-6 and TRBJ2-7): DAGVTQSPTHLIKTRGQQVTLRCSPKSGHDTVSWYQQALGQGPQFIFQYYEEEERQRGNFPDRFSGHQFPNYSSELNVNALLLGDSALYLCASSLALLHEQYFGPGTRLTVT.

This clone has just a few counts. The chain combines TRBV2 with TRBJ2-3; 7 bases are shared with TRBD2. CDR1 and CDR2 from the germline V gene are SNHLY and FYNNEI. The CDR3 is made up of 17 amino acids. The V gene end was trimmed by 5 bases and the J gene end by 5 bases; junction bases not matched to a gene: 16. DNA for the CDR3: TGTGCCAGCAGTCCCCCCCCCGGAGCGGGGCGGAGAGATACGCAGTATTTT. Protein: CASSPPPGAGRRDTQYF.

The chain recombines TRBV12-3 or TRBV12-4 with TRBJ2-5; D gene uncertain. The V gene lost 7 bases and the J gene lost 5 bases, with 14 bases spanning the gap. The CDR3 consists of 13 residues. As DNA, the CDR3 is TGTGCCAGCAACCTTCGCCTCGGGGAGACCCAGTACTTC. Translation: CASNLRLGETQYF.

The chain joins TRBV30 to TRBJ1-5; D is unresolved. This CDR3 is built from 13 residues. The V end lost 2 bases, the J end lost 4 bases, and 9 bases lay between the germline ends. Germline CDR1 is GTSNPN and CDR2 is SVGIG (reference sequence). The DNA of the CDR3 is TGTGCCTGGAGTCCGTACATAAATCAGCCCCAGCATTTT. Its protein is CAWSPYINQPQHF.

CDR3 nucleotides: TGTGCCAGCAGCGCTAGCGGGCGCTACAATGAGCAGTTCTTC. Translation gives CASSASGRYNEQFF. The chain joins TRBV9 to TRBJ2-1, with 8 positions matching TRBD2. This CDR3 is built from 14 residues. Germline loops: CDR1 SGDLS, CDR2 YYNGEE. V was pared by 3 bases and J by 3 bases, with 2 bases of the junction left unmatched.

CDR3 nucleotide sequence: TGTGCCAGCAGTTACTCGGGACAGAACAATGAGCAGTTCTTC. Residues: CASSYSGQNNEQFF. The V call is TRBV6-5, the J call TRBJ2-1; 7 positions match TRBD1. Germline CDR1 and CDR2: MNHEY and SVGAGI. Germline trimming cut 0 bases from V and 5 bases from J; bases unmatched to any gene: 1. CDR3 length: 14 residues.

The genes are TRBV27 and TRBJ1-2; possibly TRBD1 for D (5 bases). This CDR3 region has 11 residues. V was clipped by 6 bases and J by 8 bases, with 10 bases between them. Germline V gene lookup returns CDR1 MNHEY and CDR2 SMNVEV (reference sequence). The CDR3 region is CASRGLGGYTF. The CDR3 coding sequence is TGTGCCAGCAGGGGGCTAGGCGGCTACACCTTC.

This chain joins TRBV9 and TRBJ1-3; D might be TRBD1 (6 bases). The CDR3 length is 17 residues. Germline V gene sequence: CDR1 SGDLS, CDR2 YYNGEE. The V end lost 0 bases, the J end lost 0 bases, and 13 bases lay between the germline ends. The CDR3 is CASSVGGGGTSGNTIYF. As DNA, the CDR3 is TGTGCCAGCAGCGTAGGGGGAGGGGGAACCTCTGGAAACACCATATATTTT. Based on the CDR3 plus reference TRBV9 and TRBJ1-3, the full variable domain is DSGVTQTPKHLITATGQRVTLRCSPRSGDLSVYWYQQSLDQGLQFLIQYYNGEERAKGNILERFSAQQFPDLHSELNLSSLELGDSALYFCASSVGGGGTSGNTIYFGEGSWLTVV.

J is TRBJ1-3 and V is TRBV3-1 (or the pseudogene TRBV3-2), with 9 bases that match TRBD1. The CDR3 spans 14 residues. Germline V gene lookup returns CDR1 LGHDT and CDR2 YNNKEL (reference sequence). V lost 2 bases to trimming and J lost 8 bases; unmatched junction nucleotides: 4. Written as DNA, the CDR3 is TGTGCCAGCAGCCAAAAGGACAGGGGTTACACCATATATTTT. It specifies CASSQKDRGYTIYF.

The gene calls are TRBV12-3 or TRBV12-4 and TRBJ1-2, with D possibly TRBD1 on 6 matching bases. This CDR3 is built from 13 residues. Trimming took off 4 bases at V and 7 bases at J, with 13 bases between the two ends. In DNA form, the CDR3 reads TGTGCCAGCAGTTACAGGGAGTTGAGTGGCTACACCTTC. This translates into CASSYRELSGYTF.

This rearrangement joins TRBV5-1 to TRBJ2-5; 8 bases match TRBD1. Germline CDR1 and CDR2: SGHRS and YFSETQ. J was trimmed by 1 base and V by 4 bases; bases with no gene match: 9. The CDR3 is 16 residues long. This CDR3 reads CASSGEDRVAQETQYF. Written as DNA, the CDR3 is TGCGCCAGCAGCGGAGAGGACAGGGTGGCCCAAGAGACCCAGTACTTC.

On this clone itself: The junction does not match germline at one end; this may be a read error. The V gene is TRBV30, the J gene TRBJ1-5, with 8 bases matching TRBD1. Germline CDR1 GTSNPN, CDR2 SVGIG (reference sequence). This CDR3 spans 15 amino acids. The CDR3, as DNA: TGTGCCGGGAGCAGACAGGGGCCAACCAATCAGCCCCAGCATTTT. It codes for CAGSRQGPTNQPQHF.

CDR3 coding DNA: TGTGCCAGCAGCACTTTGACAGTTAATGAAAAACTGTTTTTT. It specifies CASSTLTVNEKLFF. This chain uses TRBV3-1 (or the pseudogene TRBV3-2) with TRBJ1-4, with a tentative D call TRBD1 (5 bases). V dropped 5 bases and J dropped 4 bases, with 11 bases sitting between them. Germline lookup yields CDR1 LGHDT and CDR2 YNNKEL (reference sequence). This CDR3 contains 14 residues.

V usage is TRBV6-5 and J usage is TRBJ2-1, with 8 bases that match TRBD1. V trimming: 6 bases; J trimming: 10 bases; junction bases outside the gene matches: 11. CDR1 is MNHEY and CDR2 is SVGAGI in the germline V gene. This CDR3 contains 14 residues. The CDR3, as DNA: TGTGCCAGCAGCGGACAGGGTCCACAATCGGAGCAGTTCTTC. This translates into CASSGQGPQSEQFF.

The CDR3 loop reads CASRTTVNTEAFF. Written as DNA, the CDR3 is TGTGCCAGCAGAACGACAGTGAACACTGAAGCTTTCTTT. The chain is built from TRBV28 and TRBJ1-1; a possible D gene is TRBD1 (5 bases). The CDR3 spans 13 residues. V was cut by 6 bases and J by 0 bases, with 8 bases left in between. Looked up from germline, CDR1 is MDHEN and CDR2 is SYDVKM.

CDR3 loop: CASSPGTGPNEKLFF. The CDR3 DNA follows: TGTGCCAGCAGCCCTGGGACAGGCCCTAATGAAAAACTGTTTTTT. V gene TRBV5-6 combines with J gene TRBJ1-4; TRBD1 agrees at 8 bases. The trim removed 4 bases at V and 3 bases at J, leaving 5 bases unmatched. The CDR3 has 15 amino acids. Germline V gene lookup returns CDR1 SGHDT and CDR2 YYEEEE.

The chain uses TRBV7-8 and TRBJ2-7; 11 bases are shared with TRBD1. CDR1 is SGHVS and CDR2 is FQNEAQ in the germline V gene. The CDR3 spans 15 residues. V shed 7 bases and J 2 bases; nucleotides not matched to a gene: 7. The CDR3 sequence is CASNPLGQGAYEQYF. The DNA of the CDR3 is TGTGCCAGCAATCCTCTGGGACAGGGGGCCTACGAGCAGTACTTC. Supplemented by reference TRBV7-8 and TRBJ2-7, the full variable domain reads GAGVSQSPRYKVAKRGQDVALRCDPISGHVSLFWYQQALGQGPEFLTYFQNEAQLDKSGLPSDRFFAERPEGSVSTLKIQRTQQEDSAVYLCASNPLGQGAYEQYFGPGTRLTVT.

The rearrangement uses TRBV7-6 and TRBJ2-1, with TRBD2 matching over 14 bases. V shed 9 bases and J 10 bases; nucleotides not matched to a gene: 17. Germline V gives CDR1 SGHVS, CDR2 FNYEAQ. There are 17 residues in the CDR3. DNA for the CDR3: TGTGCCAGGCGAGGGCTTACCGGACTAGCGGGAGGTCAGGAGCAGTTCTTC. This encodes CARRGLTGLAGGQEQFF.

The chain links TRBV29-1 to TRBJ2-1; maybe TRBD1 (5 bases). Germline CDR1 is SQVTM and CDR2 is ANQGSEA. V gave up 6 bases and J gave up 1 base, with 7 bases separating them. The CDR3 has 12 residues. DNA of the CDR3: TGCAGCGTCCACAGGTCCTACAATGAGCAGTTCTTC. It codes for CSVHRSYNEQFF.

This chain uses TRBV4-3 with TRBJ1-1, with D perhaps matching TRBD1 (5 bases). There are 16 residues in the CDR3. Looked up from germline, CDR1 is LGHNA and CDR2 is YSLEER. The V gene lost 0 bases and the J gene lost 1 base, with 12 bases spanning the gap. CDR3 loop: CASSQEFGGGNTEAFF. The CDR3 DNA sequence: TGCGCCAGCAGCCAAGAGTTCGGGGGGGGGAACACTGAAGCTTTCTTT.

CDR3 region: CASTKGPGGYEQYF. CDR3 in DNA: TGTGCCAGCACCAAGGGGCCAGGGGGCTACGAGCAGTACTTC. The chain recombines TRBV28 with TRBJ2-7; TRBD1 matches 7 bases. J was trimmed by 3 bases and V by 7 bases; bases with no gene match: 9. Per germline, CDR1 MDHEN and CDR2 SYDVKM. The CDR3 is 14 residues long.

The chain recombines TRBV28 with TRBJ1-2; weak D call: TRBD1 (6 bases). Looked up from germline, CDR1 is MDHEN and CDR2 is SYDVKM. The germline V and J ends were trimmed by 6 bases and 3 bases, with 20 bases remaining between them. The CDR3 contains 16 residues. CDR3 DNA sequence: TGTGCCAGCAGCCGATTCACCGGACAGAGAGACTATGGCTACACCTTC. It codes for CASSRFTGQRDYGYTF.

The chain has TRBV6-5 and TRBJ1-6, with 7 bases that match TRBD1. V shed 2 bases and J 12 bases; nucleotides not matched to a gene: 4. CDR3 length: 13 residues. Germline loops: CDR1 MNHEY, CDR2 SVGAGI. The CDR3 spells CASSYAAGGPLHF. The CDR3 nucleotides read TGTGCCAGCAGTTACGCAGCAGGGGGACCCCTCCACTTT.